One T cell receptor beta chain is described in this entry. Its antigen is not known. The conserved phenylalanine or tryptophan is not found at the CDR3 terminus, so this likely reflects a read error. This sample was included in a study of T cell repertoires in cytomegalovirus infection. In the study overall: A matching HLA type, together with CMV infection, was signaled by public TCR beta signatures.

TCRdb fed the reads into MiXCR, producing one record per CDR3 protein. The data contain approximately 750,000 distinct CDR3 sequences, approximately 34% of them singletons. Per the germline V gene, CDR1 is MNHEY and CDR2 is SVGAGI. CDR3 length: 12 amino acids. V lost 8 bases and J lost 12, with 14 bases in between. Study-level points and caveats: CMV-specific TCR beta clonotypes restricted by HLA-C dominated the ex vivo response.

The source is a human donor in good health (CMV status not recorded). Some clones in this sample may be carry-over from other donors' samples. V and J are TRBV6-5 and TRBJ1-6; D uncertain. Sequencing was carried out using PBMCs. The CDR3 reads CASPMRVRPLHL. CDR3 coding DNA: TGTGCCAGCCCCATGCGGGTTCGACCCCTCCACTTG.